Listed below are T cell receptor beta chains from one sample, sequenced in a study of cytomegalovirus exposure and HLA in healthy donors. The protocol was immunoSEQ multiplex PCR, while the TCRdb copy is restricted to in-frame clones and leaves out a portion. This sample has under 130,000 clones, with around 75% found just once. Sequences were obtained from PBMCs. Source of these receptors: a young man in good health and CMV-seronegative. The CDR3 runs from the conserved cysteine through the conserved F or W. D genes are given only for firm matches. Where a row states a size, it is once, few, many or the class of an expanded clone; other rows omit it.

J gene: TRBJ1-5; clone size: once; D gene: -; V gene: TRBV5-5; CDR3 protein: CASSLAPNQPQHF; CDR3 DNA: TGTGCCAGCAGCTTGGCTCCGAATCAGCCCCAGCATTTT
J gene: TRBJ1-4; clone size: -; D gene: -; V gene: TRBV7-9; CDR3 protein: CASSLPPQGEKLFF; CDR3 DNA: TGTGCCAGCAGCCTCCCCCCCCAGGGGGAAAAACTGTTTTTT
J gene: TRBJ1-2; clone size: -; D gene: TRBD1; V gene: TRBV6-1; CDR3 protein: CASSDSLGQDGYTF; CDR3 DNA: TGTGCCAGCAGTGACAGCTTGGGACAGGATGGCTACACCTTC
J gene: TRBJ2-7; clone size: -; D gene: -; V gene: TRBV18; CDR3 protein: CASSPEARRHEQYF; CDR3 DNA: TGTGCCAGCTCACCTGAAGCGCGCCGTCACGAGCAGTACTTC
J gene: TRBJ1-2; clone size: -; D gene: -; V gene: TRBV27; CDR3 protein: CASSPGHSVYGYTF; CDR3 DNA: TGTGCCAGCAGTCCTGGACATTCAGTCTATGGCTACACCTTC
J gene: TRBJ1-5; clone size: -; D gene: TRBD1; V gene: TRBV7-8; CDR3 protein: CASSLQQGEVQPQHF; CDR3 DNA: TGTGCCAGCAGCTTACAACAGGGGGAGGTTCAGCCCCAGCATTTT
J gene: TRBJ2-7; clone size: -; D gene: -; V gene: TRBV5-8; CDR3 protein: CASSETGSYEQYF; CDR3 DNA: TGTGCCAGCAGTGAAACAGGGTCCTACGAGCAGTACTTC
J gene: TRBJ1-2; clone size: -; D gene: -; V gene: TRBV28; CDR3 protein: CAAQGTNYGYTF; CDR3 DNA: TGTGCCGCCCAGGGGACTAACTATGGCTACACCTTC
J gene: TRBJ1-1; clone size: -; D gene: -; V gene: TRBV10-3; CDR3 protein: CAIKGQRAEAFF; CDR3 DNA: TGTGCCATCAAGGGGCAGCGGGCTGAAGCTTTCTTT
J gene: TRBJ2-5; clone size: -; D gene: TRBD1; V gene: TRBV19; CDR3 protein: CASSTLQGTQETQYF; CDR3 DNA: TGTGCCAGTAGTACCCTACAGGGGACCCAAGAGACCCAGTACTTC
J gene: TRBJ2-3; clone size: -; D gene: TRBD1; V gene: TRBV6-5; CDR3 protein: CASSYAGQGTDTQYF; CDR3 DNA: TGTGCCAGCAGTTATGCGGGACAGGGCACAGATACGCAGTATTTT
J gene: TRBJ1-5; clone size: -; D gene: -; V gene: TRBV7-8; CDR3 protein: CASSLNAVSLNQPQHF; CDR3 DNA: TGTGCCAGCAGCTTAAACGCCGTGAGCCTAAATCAGCCCCAGCATTTT
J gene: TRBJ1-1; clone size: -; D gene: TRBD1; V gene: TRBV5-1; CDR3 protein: CASSFVQGEGGGTEAFF; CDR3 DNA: TGCGCCAGCAGCTTTGTGCAGGGGGAAGGCGGCGGAACTGAAGCTTTCTTT
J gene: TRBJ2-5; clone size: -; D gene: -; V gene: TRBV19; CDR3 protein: CASSMRRGEETQYF; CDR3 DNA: TGTGCCAGTAGTATGCGCAGGGGAGAGGAGACCCAGTACTTC
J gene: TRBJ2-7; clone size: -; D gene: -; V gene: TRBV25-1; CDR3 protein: CASSEQGPGEQYF; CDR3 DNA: TGTGCCAGCAGTGAGCAGGGGCCGGGGGAGCAGTACTTC
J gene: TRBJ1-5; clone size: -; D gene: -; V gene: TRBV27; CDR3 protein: CASSLGLTVPGQPQHF; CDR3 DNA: TGTGCCAGCAGTTTGGGCCTGACCGTGCCGGGGCAGCCCCAGCATTTT
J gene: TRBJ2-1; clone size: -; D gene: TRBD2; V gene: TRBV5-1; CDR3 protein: CASSGRLAGGYNEQFF; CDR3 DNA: TGCGCCAGCAGCGGACGACTAGCGGGGGGTTACAATGAGCAGTTCTTC
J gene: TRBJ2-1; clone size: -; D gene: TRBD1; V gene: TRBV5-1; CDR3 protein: CASSLDRGEQFF; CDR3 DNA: TGCGCCAGCAGCTTGGACAGGGGAGAGCAGTTCTTC
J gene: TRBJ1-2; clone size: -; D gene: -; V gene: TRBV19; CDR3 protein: CASTAESSNYGYTF; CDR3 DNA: TGTGCCAGTACGGCGGAGAGTTCTAACTATGGCTACACCTTC
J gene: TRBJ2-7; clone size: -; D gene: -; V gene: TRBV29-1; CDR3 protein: CSGLGQTYEQYF; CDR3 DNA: TGCAGCGGCCTCGGACAGACCTACGAGCAGTACTTC